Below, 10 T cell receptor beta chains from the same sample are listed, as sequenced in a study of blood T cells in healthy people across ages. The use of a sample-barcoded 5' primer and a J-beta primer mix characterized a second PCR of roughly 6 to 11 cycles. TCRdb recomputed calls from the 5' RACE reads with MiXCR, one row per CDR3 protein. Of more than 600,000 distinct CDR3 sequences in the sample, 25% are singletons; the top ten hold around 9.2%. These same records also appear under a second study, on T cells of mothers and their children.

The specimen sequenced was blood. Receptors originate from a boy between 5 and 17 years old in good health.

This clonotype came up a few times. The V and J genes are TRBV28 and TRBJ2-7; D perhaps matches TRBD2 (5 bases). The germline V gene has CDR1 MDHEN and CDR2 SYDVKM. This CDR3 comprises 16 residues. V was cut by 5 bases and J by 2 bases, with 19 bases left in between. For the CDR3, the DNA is TGTGCCAGCAGTCCGGCTACTAGTCCTACCGCCTACGAGCAGTACTTC. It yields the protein CASSPATSPTAYEQYF. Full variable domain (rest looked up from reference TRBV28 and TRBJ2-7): DVKVTQSSRYLVKRTGEKVFLECVQDMDHENMFWYRQDPGLGLRLIYFSYDVKMKEKGDIPEGYSVSREKKERFSLILESASTNQTSMYLCASSPATSPTAYEQYFGPGTRLTVT.

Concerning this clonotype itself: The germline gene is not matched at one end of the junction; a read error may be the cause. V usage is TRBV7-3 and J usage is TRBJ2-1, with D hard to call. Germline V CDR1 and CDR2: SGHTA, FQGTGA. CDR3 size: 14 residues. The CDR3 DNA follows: TGTGCCAGCAGCTCGATGAGCTCCTACAATGAGCAGCTCTTC. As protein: CASSSMSSYNEQLF. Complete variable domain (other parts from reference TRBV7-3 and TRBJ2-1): GAGVSQTPSNKVTEKGKYVELRCDPISGHTALYWYRQSLGQGPEFLIYFQGTGAADDSGLPNDRFFAVRPEGSVSTLKIQRTERGDSAVYLCASSSMSSYNEQLFGPGTRLTVL.

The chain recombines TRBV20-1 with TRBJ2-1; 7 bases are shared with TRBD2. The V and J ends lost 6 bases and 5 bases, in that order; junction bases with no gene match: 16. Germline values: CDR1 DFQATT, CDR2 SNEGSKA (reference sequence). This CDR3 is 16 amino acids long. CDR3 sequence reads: CSAGEGPRLAHNEQFF. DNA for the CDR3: TGCAGTGCCGGGGAGGGGCCGCGTCTAGCCCACAATGAGCAGTTCTTC.

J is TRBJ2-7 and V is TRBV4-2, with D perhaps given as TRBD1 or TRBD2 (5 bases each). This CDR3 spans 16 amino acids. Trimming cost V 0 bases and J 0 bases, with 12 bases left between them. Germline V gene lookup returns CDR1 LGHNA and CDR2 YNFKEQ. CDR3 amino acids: CASSQEWGGSSYEQYF. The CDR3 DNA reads TGTGCCAGCAGCCAAGAATGGGGCGGGTCCTCCTACGAGCAGTACTTC.

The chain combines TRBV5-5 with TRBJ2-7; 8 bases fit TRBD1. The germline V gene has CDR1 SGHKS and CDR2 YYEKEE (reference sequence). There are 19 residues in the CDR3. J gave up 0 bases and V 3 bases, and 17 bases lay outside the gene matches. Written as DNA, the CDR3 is TGTGCCAGCAGCTCCCGGACAGGGTTCGTGGCTAGCGACTCCTACGAGCAGTACTTC. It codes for CASSSRTGFVASDSYEQYF. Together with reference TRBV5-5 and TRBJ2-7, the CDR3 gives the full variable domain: DAGVTQSPTHLIKTRGQQVTLRCSPISGHKSVSWYQQVLGQGPQFIFQYYEKEERGRGNFPDRFSARQFPNYSSELNVNALLLGDSALYLCASSSRTGFVASDSYEQYFGPGTRLTVT.

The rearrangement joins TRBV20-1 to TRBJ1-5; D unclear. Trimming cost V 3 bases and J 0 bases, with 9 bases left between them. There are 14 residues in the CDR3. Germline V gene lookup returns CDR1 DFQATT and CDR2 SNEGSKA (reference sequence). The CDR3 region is CSASMALSNQPQHF. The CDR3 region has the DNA TGCAGTGCTAGCATGGCCCTTAGCAATCAGCCCCAGCATTTT.

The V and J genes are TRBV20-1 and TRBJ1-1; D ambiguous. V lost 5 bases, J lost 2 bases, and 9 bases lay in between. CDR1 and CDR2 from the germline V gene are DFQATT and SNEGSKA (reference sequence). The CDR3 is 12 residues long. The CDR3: CSADGPNTEAFF. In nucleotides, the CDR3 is TGCAGTGCTGATGGCCCCAACACTGAAGCTTTCTTT.

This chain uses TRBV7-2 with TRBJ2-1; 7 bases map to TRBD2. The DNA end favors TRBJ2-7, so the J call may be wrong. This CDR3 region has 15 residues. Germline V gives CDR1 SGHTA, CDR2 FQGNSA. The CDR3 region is CASSSPGGGPYEQYF. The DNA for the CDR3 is TGTGCCAGCAGCTCCCCGGGGGGAGGCCCCTACGAGCAGTACTTC.

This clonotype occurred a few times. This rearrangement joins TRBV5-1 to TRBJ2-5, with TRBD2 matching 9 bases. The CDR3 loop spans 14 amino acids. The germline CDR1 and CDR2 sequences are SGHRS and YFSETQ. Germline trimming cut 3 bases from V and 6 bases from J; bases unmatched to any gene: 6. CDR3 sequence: CASSYWTSEQTQYF. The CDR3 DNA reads TGCGCCAGCAGCTACTGGACTAGCGAGCAGACCCAGTACTTC.

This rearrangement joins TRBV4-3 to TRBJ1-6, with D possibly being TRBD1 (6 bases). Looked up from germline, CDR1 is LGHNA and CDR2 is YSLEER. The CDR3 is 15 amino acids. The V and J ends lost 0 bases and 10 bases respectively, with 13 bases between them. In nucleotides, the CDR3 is TGCGCCAGCAGCCAAGACGGCGGGGGCGTCTCACCCCTCCACTTT. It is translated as CASSQDGGGVSPLHF.